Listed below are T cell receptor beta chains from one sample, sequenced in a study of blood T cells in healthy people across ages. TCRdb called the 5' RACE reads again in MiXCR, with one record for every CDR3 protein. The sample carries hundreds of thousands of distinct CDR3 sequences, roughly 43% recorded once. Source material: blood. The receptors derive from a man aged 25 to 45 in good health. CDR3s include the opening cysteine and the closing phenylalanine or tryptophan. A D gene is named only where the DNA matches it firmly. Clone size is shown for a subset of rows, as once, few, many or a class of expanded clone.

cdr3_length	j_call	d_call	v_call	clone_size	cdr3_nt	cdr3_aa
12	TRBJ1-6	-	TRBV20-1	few	TGCAGTGCTAGAGGCGTGGGTTCACCCCTCCACTTT	CSARGVGSPLHF
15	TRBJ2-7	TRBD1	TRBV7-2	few	TGTGCCAGCAGCTCCCGCTCGACAGGGTGGTCCGAGCAGTACTTC	CASSSRSTGWSEQYF
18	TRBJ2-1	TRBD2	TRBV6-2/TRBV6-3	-	TGTGCCAGCAGTCGGGGACTAGCGGGGGCCCCCCCCTACAATGAGCAGTTCTTC	CASSRGLAGAPPYNEQFF
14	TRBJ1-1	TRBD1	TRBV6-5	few	TGTGCCAGCAGTTACACGGACAGGGGTGATGAAGCTTTCTTT	CASSYTDRGDEAFF
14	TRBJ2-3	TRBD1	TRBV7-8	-	TGTGCCAGCCAGCCGGGACAGGGGGCAGATACGCAGTATTTT	CASQPGQGADTQYF
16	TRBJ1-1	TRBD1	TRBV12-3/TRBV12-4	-	TGTGCCAGCAGTTTGTACTCTGGAGGACAGGGGAGTGAAGCTTTCTTT	CASSLYSGGQGSEAFF
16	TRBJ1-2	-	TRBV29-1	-	TGCAGCGTTGAAGGGTTCAGGGGCCCCTCTAACTATGGCTACACCTTC	CSVEGFRGPSNYGYTF
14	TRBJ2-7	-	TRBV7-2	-	TGTGCCAGCAGCAGAGCCGGGGACTCCTACGAGCAGTACTTC	CASSRAGDSYEQYF
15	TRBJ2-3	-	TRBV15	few	TGTGCCACCAGCAGAGAGGGTTTTAGCACAGATACGCAGTATTTT	CATSREGFSTDTQYF
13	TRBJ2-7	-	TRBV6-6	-	TGTGCCAGCAGTCAGGGAGTCTTGTACGAGCAGTACTTC	CASSQGVLYEQYF
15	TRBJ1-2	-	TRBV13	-	TGTGCCAGCAGCCCGCGTTCGACAGCTAACTATGGCTACACCTTC	CASSPRSTANYGYTF
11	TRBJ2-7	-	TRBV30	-	TGTGCCTGTAGGCGGCATGCCGAGCAGTACTTC	CACRRHAEQYF